The clone carrying this TCR beta chain turned up a few times. Its specificity is not known. Unique molecular identifiers featured in each of the TCR beta cDNA libraries. Between roughly 1 and 10 million T cells gave rise to roughly 0.5 million cDNA molecules. TCRdb re-called the PCR reads through MiXCR, storing one row per CDR3 protein. The table includes 450,000 to 700,000 distinct CDR3 sequences, roughly 46% detected once. These data originate in a study of post-analysis software for immune sequencing data. Whole-study results and caveats: Among roughly 5 TRBV segments more frequent in patients than controls were TRBV5-6, TRBV5-1 and TRBV20-1.

Germline assignment: CDR1 MDHEN and CDR2 SYDVKM. The V gene end was trimmed by 4 bases and the J gene end by 10 bases; junction bases not matched to a gene: 6. This CDR3 has 15 residues. This rearrangement joins TRBV28 to TRBJ2-1; 14 positions agree with TRBD2. This receptor was identified in a girl aged 10 to 17 with multiple sclerosis. The source material was blood. The CDR3 sequence: CASSSGLAGEDEQFF. In DNA, the CDR3 is TGTGCCAGCAGTTCGGGACTAGCGGGAGAGGACGAGCAGTTCTTC.